This T cell receptor beta chain was retrieved from a study of T cell repertoires in cytomegalovirus infection. This CDR3 spans 14 amino acids. Trimming shortened V by 5 bases and J by 1 base, and 15 bases separated the two germline ends. The V gene's germline CDR1 is DFQATT and CDR2 SNEGSKA (reference sequence). TCRdb ran MiXCR on the reads and lists one entry per CDR3 protein. The profile shows nearly 700,000 distinct CDR3 sequences, around 31% of them singletons. As regards this clonotype: Its specificity is unknown.

The chain has TRBV20-1 and TRBJ2-7; D perhaps matches TRBD1 (5 bases). The TCR originated in a human donor in good health (CMV status not recorded). Some clones in this sample may be carry-over from other donors' samples. Here the sequenced sample was cultured PBMCs, taken from culture after CMV antigen stimulation. The CDR3 coding sequence is TGCAGTGCTGGGCCCCAGGGTGGGTCCTACGAGCAGTACTTC. Translating it yields CSAGPQGGSYEQYF.